This TCR beta chain was obtained from a study of identical twins (dated by TCRdb to the mid-2010s). Regarding the complete study: The study deep-sequenced TCR alpha and beta repertoires from monozygotic twins, unrelated adults of various ages and cord blood to test whether fetal clonotypes persist. Replicate twin experiments were performed at different times using different library preparation protocols to rule out contamination.

CDR3 length: 16 amino acids, cysteine to phenylalanine. The only DNA kept is the CDR3, 48 bases in frame from the first base. Germline trimming: 3 bases from V, 1 base from J; junction bases outside gene matches: 5. The germline V gene specifies SGHRS as CDR1 and YFSETQ as CDR2. This clonotype occurred a few times. The clone's antigen remains unknown. There are no base qualities to consult, and no much larger clone falls within one base. The investigation overall reported the following: Recombination models systematically underestimated out-of-frame TCR alpha sharing in monozygotic twins but agreed with sharing between unrelated individuals. Because the same donors could not be followed over many years, conclusions were based on cross-sectional statistical analysis. In beta out-of-frame sequences, excess twin sharing was weaker, because having fewer shared sequences lowered the signal-to-noise ratio. Fewer insertions were carried by abundant cord blood beta clonotypes; a weaker similar trend was observed in young adult naive repertoires, while no such trend was observed in memory repertoires. Compared with coincidental sharing between unrelated individuals, out-of-frame TCR alpha sequences shared between twins had an excess of sequences with low generation probability. Zero-insertion analyses could be partly confounded by invariant T cells such as MAIT and iNKT, although diverse VJ usage argued against such confounding for most clonotypes.

Every donor in the study was a healthy Caucasian. Three pairs of female monozygotic twins, all aged roughly 18 to 29 years, were included in the twin cohort. RNA for TCR libraries was isolated from peripheral blood mononuclear cells. Libraries were made using 5' RACE. Data came from an Illumina HiSeq 2000. A universal primer binding site was introduced by template switching, and a unique molecular identifier was present in the final cDNA, enabling accurate counting of TCR cDNA molecules. Specific primers in the conserved constant-segment region were used to synthesize first-strand cDNA for the TCR alpha and beta chains. To control for contamination, every cDNA library carried two barcodes: a SMART-Mk sample barcode plus Illumina barcodes. TruSeq adapter sequences along with Illumina sample barcodes were introduced in two successive PCR steps. The Illumina HiSeq platform was used with custom primers to sequence TCR alpha and beta cDNA libraries. The authors processed their data as follows. MiGEC was used to process raw reads and extract unique molecular identifiers, and MiXCR was used to find CDR3 positions. For each individual, recombination models were inferred using an EM algorithm with the repgenHMM and IGoR tools. The analysis of shared clonotypes was done with the tcR package in R, with sharing normalized by the product of cloneset sizes. To study raw recombination free of thymic and clonal selection effects, out-of-frame nonproductive sequences were analyzed. TCRdb trimmed the raw reads at Q25, called clones with MiXCR and kept productive beta chains. Rows with one shared CDR3 protein collapse into an entry with the most common genes and DNA. TCRdb, rather than the study authors, made the V and J calls. Within this sample are some 730,000 distinct CDR3 sequences, with 18% of them counted one time only. Together, the top ten hold around 12% of the sample.

These data also featured in a second study, about T cells expressing NK-cell markers. According to the second study: In sorted CD3+CD56+NKG2C+, CD3+CD56+NKG2C- and CD3+CD56-NKG2C+ T-cell subsets from 7 or 8 donors, TCR beta-chain repertoires were profiled. Among the eight sequenced donors, only one was HCMV-seronegative, while the other seven were HCMV-seropositive. To restrict sorting to alphabetaTCR-expressing T cells, an anti-gammadeltaTCR antibody was added in several experiments. In more than five donors, the dominant CD3+CD56+NKG2C+ clonotypes ranked among the top 10 CD8+ clonotypes, making up roughly 1.0-7.0% of CD8+ T cells. Those dominant clonotypes were again the most abundant among CD3+CD56-NKG2C+ cells in a few donors, at roughly 25-60.1%. Whether the expanded NKG2C-expressing T cell clones were specific for HCMV antigens remained unclear. Randomly selected healthy volunteers, three men and five women, were used as the eight sequenced donors. HCMV-specific IgG was detected in serum with a commercial ELISA kit to determine HCMV serostatus. For about six donors, unsorted PBMC were also used to sequence bulk peripheral blood T-cell repertoires. MIGEC handled demultiplexing of the reads and grouping by UMI, while MiTCR was used to assemble and quantify clonotypes. To exclude erroneous sequences, only TCR cDNA sequences supported by at least two reads were retained. Downstream repertoire analysis used the tcR package, and clonotypes were matched across fractions by CDR3 nucleotide sequence plus V segment. VDJmatch was used to annotate antigen specificity against VDJdb, with one amino acid substitution in CDR3 permitted.

The sequence was obtained from a woman aged 18-35 years in good health. Sequencing was performed on PBMCs. The chain links TRBV5-1 with TRBJ2-7, and 12 bases in between align with TRBD2. The nucleotide sequence is TGCGCCAGCAGCTCCTTACTAGCGGGGGGATCCTACGAGCAGTACTTC. The resulting protein is CASSSLLAGGSYEQYF.